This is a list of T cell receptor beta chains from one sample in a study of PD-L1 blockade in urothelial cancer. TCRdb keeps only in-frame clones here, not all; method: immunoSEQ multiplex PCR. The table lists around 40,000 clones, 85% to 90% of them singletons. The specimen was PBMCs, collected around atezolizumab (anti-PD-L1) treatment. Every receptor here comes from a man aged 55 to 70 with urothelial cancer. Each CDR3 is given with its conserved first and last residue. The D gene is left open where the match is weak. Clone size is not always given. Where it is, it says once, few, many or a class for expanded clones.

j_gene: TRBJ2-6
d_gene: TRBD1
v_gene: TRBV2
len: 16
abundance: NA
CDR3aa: CASRGTGAAGANVLTF
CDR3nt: TGTGCCAGCAGGGGAACAGGGGCGGCTGGGGCCAACGTCCTGACTTTC

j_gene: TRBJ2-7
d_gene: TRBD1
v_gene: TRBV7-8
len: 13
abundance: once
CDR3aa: CASSKDRVYEQYF
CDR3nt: TGTGCCAGCAGCAAGGACAGGGTCTACGAGCAGTACTTC

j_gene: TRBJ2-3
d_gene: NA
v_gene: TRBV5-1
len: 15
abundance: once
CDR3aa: CASSDGTPSTDTQYF
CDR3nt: TGCGCCAGCAGCGATGGGACACCTAGCACAGATACGCAGTATTTT

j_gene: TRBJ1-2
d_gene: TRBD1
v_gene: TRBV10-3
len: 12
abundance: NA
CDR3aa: CAGGTGGYGYTF
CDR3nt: TGTGCCGGGGGGACAGGGGGCTATGGCTACACCTTC

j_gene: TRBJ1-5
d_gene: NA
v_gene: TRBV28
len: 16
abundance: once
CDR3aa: CASSPAARWGNQPQHF
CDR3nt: TGTGCCAGCAGTCCCGCGGCTCGGTGGGGCAATCAGCCCCAGCATTTT

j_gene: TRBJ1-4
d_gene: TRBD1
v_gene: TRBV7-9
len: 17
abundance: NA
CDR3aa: CASSSKQQGEYREKLFF
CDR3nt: TGTGCCAGCAGCTCGAAGCAACAGGGGGAGTATCGTGAAAAACTGTTTTTT

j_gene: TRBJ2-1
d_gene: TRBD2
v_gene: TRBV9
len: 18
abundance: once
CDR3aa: CASSVGLAGYSSYNEQFF
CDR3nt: TGTGCCAGCAGCGTAGGCCTAGCGGGGTACAGCTCCTACAATGAGCAGTTCTTC

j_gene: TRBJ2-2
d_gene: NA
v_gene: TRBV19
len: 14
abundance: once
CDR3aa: CASSPYQIPGELFF
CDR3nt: TGTGCCAGTAGCCCATACCAGATCCCCGGGGAGCTGTTTTTT

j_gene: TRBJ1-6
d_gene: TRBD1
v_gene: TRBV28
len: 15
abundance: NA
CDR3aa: CASSRTGMGNSPLHF
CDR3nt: TGTGCCAGCAGTCGGACAGGGATGGGTAATTCACCCCTCCACTTT

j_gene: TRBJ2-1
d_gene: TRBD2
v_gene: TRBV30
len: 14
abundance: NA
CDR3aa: CAWSFSGGGNEQFF
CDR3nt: TGTGCCTGGAGCTTTAGCGGGGGGGGGAATGAGCAGTTCTTC

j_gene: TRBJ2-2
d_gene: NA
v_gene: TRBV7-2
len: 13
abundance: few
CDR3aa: CASSLGPNGELFF
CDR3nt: TGTGCCAGCAGCTTAGGTCCAAACGGGGAGCTGTTTTTT

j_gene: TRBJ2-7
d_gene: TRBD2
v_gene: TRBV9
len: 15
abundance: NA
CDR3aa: CASSVGSGSIHEQYF
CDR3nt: TGTGCCAGCAGCGTAGGTAGCGGGAGTATCCACGAGCAGTACTTC

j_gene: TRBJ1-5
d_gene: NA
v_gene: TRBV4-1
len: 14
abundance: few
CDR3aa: CASSQGGFGQPQHF
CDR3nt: TGCGCCAGCAGCCAGGGAGGGTTTGGTCAGCCCCAGCATTTT

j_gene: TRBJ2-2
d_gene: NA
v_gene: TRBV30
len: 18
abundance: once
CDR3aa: CAWSPLPGTGLYTGELFF
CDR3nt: TGTGCCTGGAGTCCTCTCCCTGGGACGGGACTGTACACCGGGGAGCTGTTTTTT

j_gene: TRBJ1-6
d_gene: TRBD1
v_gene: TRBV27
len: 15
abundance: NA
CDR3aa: CASSPLAQGDSPLHF
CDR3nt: TGTGCCAGCAGTCCGTTAGCCCAGGGGGATTCACCCCTCCACTTT

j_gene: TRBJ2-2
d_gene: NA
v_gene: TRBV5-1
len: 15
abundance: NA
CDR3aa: CASSVAGTNTGELFF
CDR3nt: TGCGCCAGCAGCGTAGCCGGGACAAACACCGGGGAGCTGTTTTTT

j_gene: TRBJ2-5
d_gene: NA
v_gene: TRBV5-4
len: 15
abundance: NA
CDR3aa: CASSLEVQGQETQYF
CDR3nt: TGTGCCAGCAGCTTGGAGGTCCAGGGTCAAGAGACCCAGTACTTC

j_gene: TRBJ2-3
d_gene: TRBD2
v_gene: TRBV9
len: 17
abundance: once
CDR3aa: CASSVDGGDSSTDTQYF
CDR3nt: TGTGCCAGCAGCGTAGACGGGGGGGATAGTAGCACAGATACGCAGTATTTT

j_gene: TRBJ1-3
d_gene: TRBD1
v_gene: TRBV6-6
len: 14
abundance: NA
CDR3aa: CASSQGASGNTIYF
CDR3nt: TGTGCCAGCAGTCAGGGGGCTTCTGGAAACACCATATATTTT

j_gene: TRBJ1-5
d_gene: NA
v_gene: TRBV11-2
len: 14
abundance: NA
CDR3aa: CASSLGTGNQPQHF
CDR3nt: TGTGCCAGCAGCTTAGGAACAGGGAATCAGCCCCAGCATTTT

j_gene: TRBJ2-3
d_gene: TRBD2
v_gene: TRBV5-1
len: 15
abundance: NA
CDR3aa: CASSPNSGSTDTQYF
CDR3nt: TGCGCCAGCAGCCCCAATAGCGGGAGCACAGATACGCAGTATTTT

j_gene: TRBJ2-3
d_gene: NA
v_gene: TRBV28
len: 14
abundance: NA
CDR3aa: CASRMIESTDTQYF
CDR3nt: TGTGCCAGCAGGATGATCGAGAGCACAGATACGCAGTATTTT

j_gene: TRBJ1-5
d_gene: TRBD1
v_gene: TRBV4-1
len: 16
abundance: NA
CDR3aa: CASSLGQGSSNQPQHF
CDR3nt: TGCGCCAGCAGCCTGGGACAGGGGAGTAGCAATCAGCCCCAGCATTTT